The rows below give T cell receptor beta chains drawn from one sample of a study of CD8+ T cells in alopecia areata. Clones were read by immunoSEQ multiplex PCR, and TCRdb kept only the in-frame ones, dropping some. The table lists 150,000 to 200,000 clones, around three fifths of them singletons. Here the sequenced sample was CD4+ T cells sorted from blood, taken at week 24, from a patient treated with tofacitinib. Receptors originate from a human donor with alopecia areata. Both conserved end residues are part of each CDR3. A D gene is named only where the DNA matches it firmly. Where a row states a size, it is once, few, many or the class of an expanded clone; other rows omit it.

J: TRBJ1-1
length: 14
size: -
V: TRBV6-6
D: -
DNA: TGTGCCAGCAGTTACTCAGGGGGGAACACTGAAGCTTTCTTT
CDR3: CASSYSGGNTEAFF

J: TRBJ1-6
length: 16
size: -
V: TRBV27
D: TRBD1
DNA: TGTGCCAGCAGTTTATTTATAGGGACAGGGACTTCACCCCTCCACTTT
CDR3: CASSLFIGTGTSPLHF

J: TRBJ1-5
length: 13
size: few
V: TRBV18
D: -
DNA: TGTGCCAGCTCACCAAGGGGTGGCCAGCCCCAGCATTTT
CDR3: CASSPRGGQPQHF

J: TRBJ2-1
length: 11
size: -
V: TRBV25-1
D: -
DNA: TGTGCCAGCAGTGAATATTATGAGCAGTTCTTC
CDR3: CASSEYYEQFF

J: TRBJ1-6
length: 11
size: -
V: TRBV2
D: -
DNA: TGTGCCAGCGGCCTGGATTCACCCCTCCACTTT
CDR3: CASGLDSPLHF

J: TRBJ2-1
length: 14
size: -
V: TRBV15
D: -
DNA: TGTGCCACCAGCAAATCGGACGGCTACAATGAGCAGTTCTTC
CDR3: CATSKSDGYNEQFF

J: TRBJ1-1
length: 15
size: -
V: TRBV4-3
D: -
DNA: TGCGCCAGCAGCCAACAGGGGAGGGGGAACACTGAAGCTTTCTTT
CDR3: CASSQQGRGNTEAFF

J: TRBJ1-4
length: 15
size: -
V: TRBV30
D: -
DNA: TGTGCCTGGAGAACTCGGAGTGGGGCTAATGAAAAACTGTTTTTT
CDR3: CAWRTRSGANEKLFF

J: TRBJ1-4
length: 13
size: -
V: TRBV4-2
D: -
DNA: TGTGCCAGCAGCCGAGAAGGGAGTGAAAAACTGTTTTTT
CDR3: CASSREGSEKLFF

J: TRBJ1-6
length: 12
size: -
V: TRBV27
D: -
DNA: TGTGCCAGCGGCGAGTATAATTCACCCCTCCACTTT
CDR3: CASGEYNSPLHF

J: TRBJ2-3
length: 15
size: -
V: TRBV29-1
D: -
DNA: TGCAGCGTTGAGAGGTCGGCCTCGGGCACAGATACGCAGTATTTT
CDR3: CSVERSASGTDTQYF

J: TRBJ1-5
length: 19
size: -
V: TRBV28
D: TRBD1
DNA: TGTGCCAGCAGGAGTAGCATCCCGGGACAGGGCTTAGTAGGTCAGCCCCAGCATTTT
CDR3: CASRSSIPGQGLVGQPQHF

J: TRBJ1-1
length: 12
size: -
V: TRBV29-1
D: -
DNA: TGCAGCGTGGTAGGGGTGAACACTGAAGCTTTCTTT
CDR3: CSVVGVNTEAFF

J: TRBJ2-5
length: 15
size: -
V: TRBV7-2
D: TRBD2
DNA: TGTGCCAGCAGCTCCCGACTAGCCCCACAAGAGACCCAGTACTTC
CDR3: CASSSRLAPQETQYF

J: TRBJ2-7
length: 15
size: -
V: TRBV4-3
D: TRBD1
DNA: TGCGCCAGCAGCCAAGAGGGCAGGGGGACCTACGAGCAGTACTTC
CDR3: CASSQEGRGTYEQYF

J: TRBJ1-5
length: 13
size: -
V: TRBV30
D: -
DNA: TGTGCCTGGAATGGGGGGTCTGGACAGCCCCAGCATTTT
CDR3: CAWNGGSGQPQHF

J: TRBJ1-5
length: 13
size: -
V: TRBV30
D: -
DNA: TGTGCCTGGAGTAACAGCCACAGTCAGCCCCAGCATTTT
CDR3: CAWSNSHSQPQHF

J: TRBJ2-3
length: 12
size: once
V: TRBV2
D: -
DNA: TGTGCCAGCAGTGAAGGGAGCTATACGCAGTATTTT
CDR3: CASSEGSYTQYF

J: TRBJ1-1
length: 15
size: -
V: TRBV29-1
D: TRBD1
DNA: TGCAGCGTACAACTGACAGGGTCGTTGATACCTGAAGCTTTCTTT
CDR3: CSVQLTGSLIPEAFF

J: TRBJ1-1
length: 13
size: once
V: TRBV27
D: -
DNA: TGTGCCAGCCGTACCGGGGGGAACACTGAAGCTTTCTTT
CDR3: CASRTGGNTEAFF

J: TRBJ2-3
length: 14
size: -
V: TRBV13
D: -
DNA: TGTGCCAGCACCAAGACTAGTAGTTCAGATACGCAGTATTTT
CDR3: CASTKTSSSDTQYF

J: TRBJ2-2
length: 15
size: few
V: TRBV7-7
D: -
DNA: TGTGCCAGCAGCCCGAGCCGGACGGTCACCGGGGAGCTGTTTTTT
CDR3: CASSPSRTVTGELFF

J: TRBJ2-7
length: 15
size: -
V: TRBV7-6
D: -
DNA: TGTGCCAGCAGCTCAACGGGACTTCGTCACTACGAGCAGTACTTC
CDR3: CASSSTGLRHYEQYF

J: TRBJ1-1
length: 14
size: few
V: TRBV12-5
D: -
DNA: TGTGCTAGTGGTTCTCGGGGGTGGGACACTGAAGCTTTCTTT
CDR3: CASGSRGWDTEAFF

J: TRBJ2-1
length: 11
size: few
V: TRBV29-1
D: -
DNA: TGCAGCGCCTCGATAGGGGGTGAGCAGTTCTTC
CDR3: CSASIGGEQFF

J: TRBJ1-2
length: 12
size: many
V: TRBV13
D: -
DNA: TGTGCCAGCAGCTCCGATATACGTGGCTACACCTTC
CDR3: CASSSDIRGYTF

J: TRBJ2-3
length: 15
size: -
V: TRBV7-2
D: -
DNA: TGTGCCAGCAGCTGGACAGCCGATAAGACAGATACGCAGTATTTT
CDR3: CASSWTADKTDTQYF

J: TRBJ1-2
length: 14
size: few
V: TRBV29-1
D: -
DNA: TGCAGCGTTGGCTCTGTCACAGCTAACTATGGCTACACCTTC
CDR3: CSVGSVTANYGYTF

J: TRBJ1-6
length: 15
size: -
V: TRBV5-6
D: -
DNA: TGTGCCAGCAGCTTTACGACGGGTTATAATTCACCCCTCCACTTT
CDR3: CASSFTTGYNSPLHF

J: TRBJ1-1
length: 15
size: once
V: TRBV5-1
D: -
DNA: TGCGCCAGCAGCCGACAGGAGATCCGAGGGGCTGAAGCTTTCTTT
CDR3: CASSRQEIRGAEAFF

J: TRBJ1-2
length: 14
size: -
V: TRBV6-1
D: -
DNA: TGTGCCAGCAGTGAACAGGAGGGGGTGTATGGCTACACCTTC
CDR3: CASSEQEGVYGYTF

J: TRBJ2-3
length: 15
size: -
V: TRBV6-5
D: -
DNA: TGTGCCAGCAGTTACTCGGGGGCGGTAGCAGATACGCAGTATTTT
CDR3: CASSYSGAVADTQYF

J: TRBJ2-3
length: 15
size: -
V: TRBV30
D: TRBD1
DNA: TGTGCCTGGAGTTACGGACAGGGGAACACAGATACGCAGTATTTT
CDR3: CAWSYGQGNTDTQYF

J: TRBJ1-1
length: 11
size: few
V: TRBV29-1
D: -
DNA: TGCAGCATCCCCGCGGGGGTTGGGGCTTTCTTT
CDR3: CSIPAGVGAFF

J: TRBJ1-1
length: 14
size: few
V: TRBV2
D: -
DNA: TGTGCCAGCATTCTCAGTATGATGAACACTGAAGCTTTCTTT
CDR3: CASILSMMNTEAFF

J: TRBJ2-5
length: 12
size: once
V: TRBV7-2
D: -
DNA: TGTGCCGAGGGGGGCGGATGGGAGACCCAGTACTTC
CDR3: CAEGGGWETQYF

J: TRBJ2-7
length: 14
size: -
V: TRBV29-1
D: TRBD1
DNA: TGCAGCGTCTCCCCTGGACAGGTTCAGGTAGAGCAGTACTTC
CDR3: CSVSPGQVQVEQYF

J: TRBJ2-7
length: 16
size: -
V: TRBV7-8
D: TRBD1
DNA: TGTGCCAGCAGCTCCAACCCGGGACAGAGCTCCTACGAGCAGTACTTC
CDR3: CASSSNPGQSSYEQYF

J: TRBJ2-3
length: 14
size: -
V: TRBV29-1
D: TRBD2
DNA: TGCAGCGTTGCCGCGGGGGGCACGACAGATACGCAGTATTTT
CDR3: CSVAAGGTTDTQYF

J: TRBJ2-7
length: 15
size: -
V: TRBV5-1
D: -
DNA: TGCGCCAGCAGCCCAGACATCGCCTCCCTCTACGAGCAGTACTTC
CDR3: CASSPDIASLYEQYF

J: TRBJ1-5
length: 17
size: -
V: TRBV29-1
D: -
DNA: TGCAGCGTTGAGATATGGGGGCAGATCGATAGCAATCAGCCCCAGCATTTT
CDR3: CSVEIWGQIDSNQPQHF

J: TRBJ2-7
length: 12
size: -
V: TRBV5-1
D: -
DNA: TGCGCCAGCAGCTTGGTGGGGTACGAGCAGTACTTC
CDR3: CASSLVGYEQYF

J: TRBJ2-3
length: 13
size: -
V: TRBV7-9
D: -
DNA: TGTGCCAGCAGCTTACTCAGCACAGATACGCAGTATTTT
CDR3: CASSLLSTDTQYF

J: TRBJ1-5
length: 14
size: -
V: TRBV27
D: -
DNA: TGTGCCAGCAGTTCCAGGGGCCCCTATCAGCCCCAGCATTTT
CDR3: CASSSRGPYQPQHF

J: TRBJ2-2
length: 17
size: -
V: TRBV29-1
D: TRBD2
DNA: TGCAGCGGTCTTACCTCGCGGGGGGCAATGAACACCGGGGAGCTGTTTTTT
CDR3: CSGLTSRGAMNTGELFF

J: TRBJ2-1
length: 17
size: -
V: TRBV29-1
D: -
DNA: TGCAGCATTAACTCGCGGACTAAACATTCGGGAATCGGTGAGCAGTTCTTC
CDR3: CSINSRTKHSGIGEQFF

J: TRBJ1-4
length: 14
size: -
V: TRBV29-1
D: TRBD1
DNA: TGCAGCGCTGGGGACAGGGCCTATAATGAAAAACTGTTTTTT
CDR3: CSAGDRAYNEKLFF

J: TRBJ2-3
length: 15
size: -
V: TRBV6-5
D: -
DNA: TGTGCCAGCAGCCCCACTGGGAGGTGGGCAGATACGCAGTATTTT
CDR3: CASSPTGRWADTQYF

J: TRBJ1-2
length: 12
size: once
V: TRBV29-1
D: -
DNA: TGCAGCGTTTCCGAAACTAACTATGGCTACACCTTC
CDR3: CSVSETNYGYTF

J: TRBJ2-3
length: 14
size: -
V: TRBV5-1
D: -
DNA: TGCGCCAGCAGCTCATTAGAAGGCACAGATACGCAGTATTTT
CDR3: CASSSLEGTDTQYF